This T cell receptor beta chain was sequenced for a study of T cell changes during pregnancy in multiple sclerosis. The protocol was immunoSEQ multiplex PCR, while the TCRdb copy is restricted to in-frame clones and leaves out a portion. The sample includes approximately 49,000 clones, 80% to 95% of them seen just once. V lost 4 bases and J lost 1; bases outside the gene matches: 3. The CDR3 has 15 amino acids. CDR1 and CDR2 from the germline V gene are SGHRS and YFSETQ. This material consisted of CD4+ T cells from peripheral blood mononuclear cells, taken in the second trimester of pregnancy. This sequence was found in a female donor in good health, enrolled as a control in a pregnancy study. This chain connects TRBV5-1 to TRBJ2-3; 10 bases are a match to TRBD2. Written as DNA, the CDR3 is TGCGCCAGCAGCCCAACTAGCGGGGGCACAGATACGCAGTATTTT. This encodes CASSPTSGGTDTQYF.